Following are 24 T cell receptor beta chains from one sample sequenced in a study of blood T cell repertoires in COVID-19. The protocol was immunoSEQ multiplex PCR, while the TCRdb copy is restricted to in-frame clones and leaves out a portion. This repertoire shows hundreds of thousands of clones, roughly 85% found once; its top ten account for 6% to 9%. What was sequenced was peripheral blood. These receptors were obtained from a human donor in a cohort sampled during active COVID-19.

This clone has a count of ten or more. The CDR3 DNA is TGTGCCAGACCAGGGAACACCGGGGAGCTGTTTTTT. Its translation: CARPGNTGELFF. The chain has TRBV5-3 and TRBJ2-2; D is uncertain. TRBV5-3 is labeled an ORF, and its function is uncertain. The CDR3 has 12 amino acids. The germline V and J ends were trimmed by 7 bases and 1 base, with 5 bases remaining between them.

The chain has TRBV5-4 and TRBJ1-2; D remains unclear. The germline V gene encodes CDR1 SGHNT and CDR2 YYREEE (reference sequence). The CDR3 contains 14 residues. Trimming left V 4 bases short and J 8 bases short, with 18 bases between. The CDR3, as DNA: TGTGCCAGCAGCAGCACACATAGGTCGGGGGGCTACACCTTC. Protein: CASSSTHRSGGYTF.

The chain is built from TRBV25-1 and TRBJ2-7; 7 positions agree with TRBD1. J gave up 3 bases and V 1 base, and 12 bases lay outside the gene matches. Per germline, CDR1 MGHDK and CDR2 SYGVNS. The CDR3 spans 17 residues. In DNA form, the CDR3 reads TGTGCCAGCAGTGAATTGGGGAAGGGACAGCACGACTACGAGCAGTACTTC. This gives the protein CASSELGKGQHDYEQYF.

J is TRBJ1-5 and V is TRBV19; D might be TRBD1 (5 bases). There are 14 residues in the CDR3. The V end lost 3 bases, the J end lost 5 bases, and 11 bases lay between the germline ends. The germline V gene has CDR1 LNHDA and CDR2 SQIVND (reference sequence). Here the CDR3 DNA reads TGTGCCAGTAGTATTGGGGGAGGGGATCAGCCCCAGCATTTT. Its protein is CASSIGGGDQPQHF.

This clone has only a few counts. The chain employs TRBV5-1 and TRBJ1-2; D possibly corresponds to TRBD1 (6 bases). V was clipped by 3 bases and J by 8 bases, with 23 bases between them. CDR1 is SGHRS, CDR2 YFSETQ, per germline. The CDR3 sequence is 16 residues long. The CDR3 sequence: CASSSKGQTYGGGYTF. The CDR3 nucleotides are TGCGCCAGCAGCTCCAAAGGACAGACCTATGGCGGCGGCTACACCTTC.

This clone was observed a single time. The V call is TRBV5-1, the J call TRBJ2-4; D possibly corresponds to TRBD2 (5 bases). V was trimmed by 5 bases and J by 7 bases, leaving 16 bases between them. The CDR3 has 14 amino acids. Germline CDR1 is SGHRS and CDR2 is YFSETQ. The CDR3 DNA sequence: TGCGCCAGCAGACGTAAGGACGGCGGGAACATTCAGTACTTC. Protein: CASRRKDGGNIQYF.

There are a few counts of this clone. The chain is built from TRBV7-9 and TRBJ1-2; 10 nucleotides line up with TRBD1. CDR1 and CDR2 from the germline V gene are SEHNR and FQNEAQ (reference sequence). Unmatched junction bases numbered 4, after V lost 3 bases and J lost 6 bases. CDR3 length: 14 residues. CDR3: CASSFSGTGDGYTF. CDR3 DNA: TGTGCCAGCAGCTTTTCCGGGACAGGGGATGGCTACACCTTC.

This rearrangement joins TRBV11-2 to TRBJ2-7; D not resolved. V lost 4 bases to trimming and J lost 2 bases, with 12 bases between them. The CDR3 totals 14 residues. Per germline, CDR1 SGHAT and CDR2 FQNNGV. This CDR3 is CASSSNQLTYEQYF. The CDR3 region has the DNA TGTGCCAGCAGCTCCAATCAGTTAACCTACGAGCAGTACTTC.

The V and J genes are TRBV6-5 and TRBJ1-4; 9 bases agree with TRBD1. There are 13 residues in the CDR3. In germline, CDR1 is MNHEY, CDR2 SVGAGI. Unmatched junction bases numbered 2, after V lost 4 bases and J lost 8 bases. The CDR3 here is CASSWGQGEKLFF. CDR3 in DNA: TGTGCCAGCAGTTGGGGACAGGGAGAAAAACTGTTTTTT.

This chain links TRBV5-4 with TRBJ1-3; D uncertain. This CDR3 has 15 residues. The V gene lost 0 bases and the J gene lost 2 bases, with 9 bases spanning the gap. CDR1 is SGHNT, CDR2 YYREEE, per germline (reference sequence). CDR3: CASSLGGRTGNTIYF. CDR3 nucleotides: TGTGCCAGCAGCTTGGGAGGGAGGACTGGAAACACCATATATTTT. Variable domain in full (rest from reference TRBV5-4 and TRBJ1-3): ETGVTQSPTHLIKTRGQQVTLRCSSQSGHNTVSWYQQALGQGPQFIFQYYREEENGRGNFPPRFSGLQFPNYSSELNVNALELDDSALYLCASSLGGRTGNTIYFGEGSWLTVV.

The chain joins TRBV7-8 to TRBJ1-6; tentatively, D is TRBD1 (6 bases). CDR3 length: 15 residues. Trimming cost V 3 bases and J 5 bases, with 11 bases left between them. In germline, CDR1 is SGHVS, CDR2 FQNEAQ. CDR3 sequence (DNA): TGTGCCAGCAGCTTCGGGACACTAGATAATTCACCCCTCCACTTT. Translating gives CASSFGTLDNSPLHF.

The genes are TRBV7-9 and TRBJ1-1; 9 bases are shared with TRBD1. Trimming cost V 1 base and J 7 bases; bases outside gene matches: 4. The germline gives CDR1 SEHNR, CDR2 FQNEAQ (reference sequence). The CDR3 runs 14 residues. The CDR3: CASSLVTGQGEAFF. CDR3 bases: TGTGCCAGCAGCTTAGTCACGGGACAGGGTGAAGCTTTCTTT.

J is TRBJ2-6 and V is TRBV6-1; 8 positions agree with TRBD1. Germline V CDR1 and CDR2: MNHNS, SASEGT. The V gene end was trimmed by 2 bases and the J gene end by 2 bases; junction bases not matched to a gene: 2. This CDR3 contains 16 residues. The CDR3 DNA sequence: TGTGCCAGCAGTGAACAGGGGGCGACTGGGGCCAACGTCCTGACTTTC. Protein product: CASSEQGATGANVLTF.

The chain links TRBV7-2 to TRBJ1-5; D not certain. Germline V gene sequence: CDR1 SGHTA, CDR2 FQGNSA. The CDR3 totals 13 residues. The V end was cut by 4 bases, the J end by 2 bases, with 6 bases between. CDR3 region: CASSSVGNQPQHF. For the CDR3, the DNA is TGTGCCAGCAGCTCGGTGGGCAATCAGCCCCAGCATTTT. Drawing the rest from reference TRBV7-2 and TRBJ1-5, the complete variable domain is GAGVSQSPSNKVTEKGKDVELRCDPISGHTALYWYRQSLGQGLEFLIYFQGNSAPDKSGLPSDRFSAERTGGSVSTLTIQRTQQEDSAVYLCASSSVGNQPQHFGDGTRLSIL.

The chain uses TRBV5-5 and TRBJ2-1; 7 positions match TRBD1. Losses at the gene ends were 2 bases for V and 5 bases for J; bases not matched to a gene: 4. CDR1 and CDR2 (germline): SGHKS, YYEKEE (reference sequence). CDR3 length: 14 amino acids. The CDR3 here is CASSFRGLDNEQFF. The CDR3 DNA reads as TGTGCCAGCAGCTTCAGGGGGTTGGACAATGAGCAGTTCTTC.

As DNA, the CDR3 is TGTGCCTGGACGATCGGAGGGGACGAGCAGTACTTC. Translating it yields CAWTIGGDEQYF. V is TRBV30 and J is TRBJ2-7, with D maybe TRBD2 (6 bases). The CDR3 runs 12 residues. CDR1 and CDR2 (germline): GTSNPN, SVGIG (reference sequence). V gave up 4 bases and J gave up 5 bases, with 12 bases separating them.

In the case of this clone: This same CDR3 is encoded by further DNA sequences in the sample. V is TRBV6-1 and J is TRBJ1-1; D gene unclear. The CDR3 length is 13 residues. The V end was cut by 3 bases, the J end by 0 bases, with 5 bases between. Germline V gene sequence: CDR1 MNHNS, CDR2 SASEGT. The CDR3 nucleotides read TGTGCCAGCAGTGAGACACTGAACACTGAAGCTTTCTTT. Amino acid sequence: CASSETLNTEAFF.

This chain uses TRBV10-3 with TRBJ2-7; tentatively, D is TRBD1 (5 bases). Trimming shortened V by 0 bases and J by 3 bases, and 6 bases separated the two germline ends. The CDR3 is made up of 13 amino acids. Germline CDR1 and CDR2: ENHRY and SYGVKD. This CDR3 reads CAISESTVYEQYF. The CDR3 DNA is TGTGCCATCAGTGAGTCGACAGTCTACGAGCAGTACTTC.

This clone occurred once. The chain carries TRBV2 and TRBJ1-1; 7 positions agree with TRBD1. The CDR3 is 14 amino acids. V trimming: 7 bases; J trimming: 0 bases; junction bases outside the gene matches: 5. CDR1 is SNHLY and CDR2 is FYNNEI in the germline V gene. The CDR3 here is CASKNRGLNTEAFF. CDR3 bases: TGTGCCAGCAAGAACAGGGGACTGAACACTGAAGCTTTCTTT.

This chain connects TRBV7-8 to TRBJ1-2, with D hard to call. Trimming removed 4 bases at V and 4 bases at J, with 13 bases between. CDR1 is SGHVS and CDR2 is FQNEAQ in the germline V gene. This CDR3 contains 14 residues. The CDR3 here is CASSYLEVSYGYTF. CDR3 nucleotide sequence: TGTGCCAGCAGCTACCTGGAGGTTTCCTATGGCTACACCTTC.

CDR3 nucleotide sequence: TGTGCCAGCAGACACGGACAGGCTGACAATCAGCCCCAGCATTTT. Residues: CASRHGQADNQPQHF. The chain is built from TRBV6-6 and TRBJ1-5; TRBD1 agrees at 7 bases. Germline V gives CDR1 MNHNY, CDR2 SVGAGI (reference sequence). The CDR3 is made up of 15 amino acids. V trimming: 6 bases; J trimming: 3 bases; junction bases outside the gene matches: 8.

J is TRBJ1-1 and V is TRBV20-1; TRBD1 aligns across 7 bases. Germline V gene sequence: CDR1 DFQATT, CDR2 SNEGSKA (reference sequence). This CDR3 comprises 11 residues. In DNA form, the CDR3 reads TGCAGGGGAAGCCAAGGGACAGTAGCTTTCTTT. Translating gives CRGSQGTVAFF.

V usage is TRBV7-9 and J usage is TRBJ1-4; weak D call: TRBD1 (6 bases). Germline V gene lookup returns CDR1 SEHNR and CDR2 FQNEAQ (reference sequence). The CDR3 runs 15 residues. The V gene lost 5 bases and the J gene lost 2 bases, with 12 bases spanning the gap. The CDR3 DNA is TGTGCCAGCAGCCCCCAGGGGCTTACTAATGAAAAACTGTTTTTT. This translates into CASSPQGLTNEKLFF.

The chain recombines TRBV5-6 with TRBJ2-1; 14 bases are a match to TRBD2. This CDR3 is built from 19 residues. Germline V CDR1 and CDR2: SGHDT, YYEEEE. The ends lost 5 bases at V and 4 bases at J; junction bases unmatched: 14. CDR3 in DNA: TGTGCCAGCAGTCTGGTTCACCGGACTAGCGGGGGGTTTTACAATGAGCAGTTCTTC. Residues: CASSLVHRTSGGFYNEQFF.